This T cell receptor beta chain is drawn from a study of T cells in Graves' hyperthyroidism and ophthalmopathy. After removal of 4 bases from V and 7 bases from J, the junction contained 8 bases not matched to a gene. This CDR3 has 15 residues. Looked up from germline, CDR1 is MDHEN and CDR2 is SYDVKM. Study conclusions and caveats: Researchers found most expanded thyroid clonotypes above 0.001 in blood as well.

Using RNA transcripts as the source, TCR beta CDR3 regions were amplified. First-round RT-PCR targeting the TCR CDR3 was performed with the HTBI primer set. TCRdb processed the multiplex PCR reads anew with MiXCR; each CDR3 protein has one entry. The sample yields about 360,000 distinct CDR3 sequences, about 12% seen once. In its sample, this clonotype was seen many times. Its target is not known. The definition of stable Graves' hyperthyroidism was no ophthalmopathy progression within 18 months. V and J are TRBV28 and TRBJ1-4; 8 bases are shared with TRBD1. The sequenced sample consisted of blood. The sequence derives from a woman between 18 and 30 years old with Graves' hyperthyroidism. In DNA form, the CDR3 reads TGTGCCAGCAGTTCGCCAGGGGGCGCGGGTGAAAAACTGTTTTTT. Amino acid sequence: CASSSPGGAGEKLFF.